Following are 11 T cell receptor beta chains from one sample sequenced in a study of shared clonotypes between healthy human individuals. Profiling relied on immunoSEQ multiplex PCR, and the TCRdb table lists in-frame clones only, not all of them. The sample lists 2 million to 2.5 million clones, nearly 97% occurring once. Sequences were obtained from naive CD4+ T cells sorted from blood. The sample's subset: CD45RA+ positively selected. These receptors were obtained from a man aged 18 to 30 in good health.

A few counts support this clone. The chain links TRBV7-9 to TRBJ2-3; a weak D match, TRBD1 (6 bases). This CDR3 region has 17 residues. Per germline, CDR1 SEHNR and CDR2 FQNEAQ (reference sequence). V lost 4 bases and J 2 bases, leaving 19 bases between the germline ends. CDR3 region: CASSWGSEGDHTDTQYF. DNA for the CDR3: TGTGCCAGCAGCTGGGGCTCTGAGGGGGACCACACAGATACGCAGTATTTT.

This clone was picked up a small number of times. The V call is TRBV14, the J call TRBJ1-2; weak D call: TRBD1 (6 bases). CDR3 length: 15 residues. The germline CDR1 and CDR2 sequences are SGHDN and FVKESK. The V end was cut by 4 bases, the J end by 4 bases, with 16 bases between. CDR3 in amino acids: CASSPIEGDLYGYTF. In DNA, the CDR3 is TGTGCCAGCAGCCCCATAGAGGGGGATCTCTATGGCTACACCTTC. Complete variable domain (other parts from reference TRBV14 and TRBJ1-2): EAGVTQFPSHSVIEKGQTVTLRCDPISGHDNLYWYRRVMGKEIKFLLHFVKESKQDESGMPNNRFLAERTGGTYSTLKVQPAELEDSGVYFCASSPIEGDLYGYTFGSGTRLTVV.

The chain uses TRBV5-5 and TRBJ2-7, with D unclear. The CDR3 sequence is 15 residues long. Germline V CDR1 and CDR2: SGHKS, YYEKEE (reference sequence). V was pared by 4 bases and J by 2 bases, with 16 bases between. The CDR3 bases are TGTGCCAGCAGCAAGGGCGGCACTCCGACCTACGAGCAGTACTTC. This sequence encodes CASSKGGTPTYEQYF.

This clone occurred once. The V call is TRBV7-2, the J call TRBJ2-3, with 9 bases matching TRBD2. Germline trimming cut 8 bases from V and 6 bases from J; bases unmatched to any gene: 9. The germline gives CDR1 SGHTA, CDR2 FQGNSA. The CDR3 length is 14 residues. This CDR3 reads CASLLRGGVDTQYF. In DNA, the CDR3 is TGTGCCAGCTTGTTGCGGGGGGGCGTGGATACGCAGTATTTT.

The V call is TRBV19, the J call TRBJ2-3, with 7 positions matching TRBD1. This CDR3 has 15 residues. The germline V gene has CDR1 LNHDA and CDR2 SQIVND (reference sequence). The junction had 2 bases not matched to a gene; V was cut back by 2 bases and J by 0 bases. This CDR3 is CASSISQGSTDTQYF. Written as DNA, the CDR3 is TGTGCCAGTAGTATATCACAGGGGAGCACAGATACGCAGTATTTT.

This chain joins TRBV30 and TRBJ1-1; tentatively, D is TRBD1 (5 bases). V lost 2 bases and J 6 bases, leaving 16 bases between the germline ends. Looked up from germline, CDR1 is GTSNPN and CDR2 is SVGIG (reference sequence). This CDR3 is 14 amino acids long. In nucleotides, the CDR3 is TGTGCCTGGAGTCGAGACAGCAGGAGTCCTGAAGCTTTCTTT. Protein product: CAWSRDSRSPEAFF.

This chain joins TRBV4-2 and TRBJ2-7, with a weak D call TRBD2 (5 bases). This CDR3 is built from 18 residues. CDR1 and CDR2 (germline): LGHNA, YNFKEQ. V lost 1 base, J lost 7 bases, and 26 bases lay in between. The CDR3 region has the DNA TGTGCCAGCAGCCAAGTCCCTACCACAAGCTCTCCCTCGGGGGAGCAGTACTTC. It specifies CASSQVPTTSSPSGEQYF.

In the case of this clone: This same CDR3 is encoded by further DNA sequences in the sample. The chain combines TRBV6-5 with TRBJ2-3; 8 bases are a match to TRBD2. The CDR3 has 14 residues. V trimming: 7 bases; J trimming: 0 bases; junction bases outside the gene matches: 3. Germline V gene data show CDR1 as MNHEY and CDR2 as SVGAGI. For the CDR3, the DNA is TGTGCCAGCAAAACTAGCGGTAGCACAGATACGCAGTATTTT. Its translation is CASKTSGSTDTQYF.

The chain uses TRBV12-2 and TRBJ2-7; the DNA was not compared with TRBD1, the D call given in the table. TRBV12-2 is assigned pseudogene status. The CDR3 consists of 15 residues. In nucleotides, the CDR3 is TGTGCAAGTCGCTTAGAACAGGGGGAACCCTACGAGCAGTACTTC. Its translation is CASRLEQGEPYEQYF.

About this clone: The junction and the germline gene differ at one end; a read error may be behind it. V and J are TRBV18 and TRBJ2-2; weak D call: TRBD2 (5 bases). The CDR3 consists of 14 residues. CDR1 is KGHSH and CDR2 is LQKENI in the germline V gene. The CDR3 spells CASSPYEGAGELFF. CDR3 coding DNA: TGTGCCAGCTCACCATACGAGGGCGCCGGAGAGCTGTTTTTT.

The V gene is TRBV6-5, the J gene TRBJ2-2; no reliable D call. Trimming took 5 bases from V and 6 from J, leaving 7 bases between them. Per germline, CDR1 MNHEY and CDR2 SVGAGI. The CDR3 is 12 amino acids. CDR3 sequence: CASSRRPGELFF. CDR3 nucleotides: TGTGCCAGCAGTCGCCGACCCGGGGAGCTGTTTTTT.